These 12 T cell receptor beta chains were sequenced from one sample in a study of cytomegalovirus exposure and HLA in healthy donors. The PCR employed 60 Vbeta primers together with 13 Jbeta primers. This table comes from immunoSEQ multiplex PCR, and its TCRdb copy is limited to in-frame clones, with some not included. The repertoire holds roughly 86,000 clones, with 70% to 85% as singletons. The material sequenced was PBMCs. These receptors originate from a man in his sixties in good health and CMV-seronegative.

V usage is TRBV4-3 and J usage is TRBJ2-5; 13 bases align to TRBD2. The CDR3 is 15 amino acids. Per germline, CDR1 LGHNA and CDR2 YSLEER. J was trimmed by 5 bases and V by 0 bases; bases with no gene match: 0. CDR3 region: CASSQEGLAGETQYF. CDR3 bases: TGCGCCAGCAGCCAAGAGGGACTAGCGGGGGAGACCCAGTACTTC.

This chain connects TRBV27 to TRBJ2-1; TRBD2 matches 9 bases. The CDR3 has 16 residues. Germline lookup yields CDR1 MNHEY and CDR2 SMNVEV (reference sequence). The V segment lost 5 bases and the J segment 9 bases; nucleotides outside the gene matches: 14. The CDR3: CASSPLNYIAGAEQFF. CDR3 DNA sequence: TGTGCCAGCAGTCCCCTCAACTATATAGCGGGAGCTGAGCAGTTCTTC.

The chain combines TRBV19 with TRBJ1-5, with D possibly being TRBD1 (5 bases). Germline V gene data show CDR1 as LNHDA and CDR2 as SQIVND (reference sequence). The CDR3 is 16 amino acids. Trimming shortened V by 3 bases and J by 2 bases, and 14 bases separated the two germline ends. Here the CDR3 DNA reads TGTGCCAGTAGTATTCTACGGGGGGACGGCAATCAGCCCCAGCATTTT. This encodes CASSILRGDGNQPQHF. Filled out from reference TRBV19 and TRBJ1-5, the complete variable domain reads DGGITQSPKYLFRKEGQNVTLSCEQNLNHDAMYWYRQDPGQGLRLIYYSQIVNDFQKGDIAEGYSVSREKKESFPLTVTSAQKNPTAFYLCASSILRGDGNQPQHFGDGTRLSIL.

This rearrangement joins TRBV6-5 to TRBJ2-1; no definite D call. Germline V CDR1 and CDR2: MNHEY, SVGAGI. The length of the CDR3 is 15 residues. The V and J ends lost 2 bases and 0 bases respectively, with 8 bases between them. CDR3 amino acids: CASSYTGFSYNEQFF. The DNA of the CDR3 is TGTGCCAGCAGTTACACCGGGTTCTCCTACAATGAGCAGTTCTTC.

The chain links TRBV7-2 to TRBJ2-5; TRBD1 matches at 11 bases. The CDR3 contains 16 residues. Trimming removed 2 bases from V and 5 bases from J; junction bases left unmatched: 7. Germline CDR1 SGHTA, CDR2 FQGNSA. The CDR3 here is CASSLIPGQGGETQYF. The CDR3 nucleotides are TGTGCCAGCAGCTTAATACCGGGACAGGGGGGTGAGACCCAGTACTTC.

This clone has only a few counts. V usage is TRBV6-4 and J usage is TRBJ2-2; 9 nucleotides match TRBD1. Germline CDR1 reads MRHNA; CDR2 reads SNTAGT. With 6 bases clipped from V and 2 bases from J, the junction kept 4 bases outside the gene matches. The CDR3 runs 15 residues. The CDR3 loop reads CASRNTGGNTGELFF. CDR3 bases: TGTGCCAGCAGGAACACAGGGGGCAACACCGGGGAGCTGTTTTTT.

J is TRBJ1-1 and V is TRBV10-2; 7 positions agree with TRBD1. Germline values: CDR1 WSHSY, CDR2 SAAADI. The CDR3 runs 17 residues. V dropped 0 bases and J dropped 4; count of bases not matched to a gene: 11. CDR3 coding DNA: TGCGCCAGCAGTGAGTCGGCGGCGAGGGGGCTGGTCACTGAAGCTTTCTTT. Translated: CASSESAARGLVTEAFF.

V and J are TRBV7-9 and TRBJ2-1; 9 bases match TRBD2. J was trimmed by 0 bases and V by 5 bases; bases with no gene match: 8. The CDR3 sequence is 17 residues long. The germline V gene encodes CDR1 SEHNR and CDR2 FQNEAQ (reference sequence). CDR3 nucleotide sequence: TGTGCCAGCAGCGAGAGACTAGCGGTTAGCTCCTACAATGAGCAGTTCTTC. It encodes CASSERLAVSSYNEQFF.

The genes are TRBV25-1 and TRBJ2-3, with TRBD2 identical over 9 bases. This CDR3 comprises 18 residues. With V trimmed by 3 bases and J by 1 base, 11 bases remained unmatched. Looked up from germline, CDR1 is MGHDK and CDR2 is SYGVNS. CDR3 loop: CASSDWRGGRLGTDTQYF. CDR3 DNA sequence: TGTGCCAGCAGTGACTGGCGGGGGGGCCGGTTGGGCACAGATACGCAGTATTTT. The full variable domain, rest sourced from reference TRBV25-1 and TRBJ2-3, is EADIYQTPRYLVIGTGKKITLECSQTMGHDKMYWYQQDPGMELHLIHYSYGVNSTEKGDLSSESTVSRIRTEHFPLTLESARPSHTSQYLCASSDWRGGRLGTDTQYFGPGTRLTVL.

The chain uses TRBV2 and TRBJ2-6; no clear D. V gave up 4 bases and J gave up 2 bases, with 9 bases separating them. Germline V gives CDR1 SNHLY, CDR2 FYNNEI. This CDR3 spans 15 amino acids. This chain's CDR3 is CASSVETPGANVLTF. As DNA, the CDR3 is TGTGCCAGCAGTGTTGAGACTCCTGGGGCCAACGTCCTGACTTTC. The full variable domain, in which reference TRBV2 and TRBJ2-6 provide the parts outside the CDR3, is EPEVTQTPSHQVTQMGQEVILRCVPISNHLYFYWYRQILGQKVEFLVSFYNNEISEKSEIFDDQFSVERPDGSNFTLKIRSTKLEDSAMYFCASSVETPGANVLTFGAGSRLTVL.

The J gene is TRBJ2-6, the V gene TRBV19; maybe TRBD1 (6 bases). V was shortened by 6 bases and J by 0 bases, with 12 bases between the two germline ends. The CDR3 is 16 residues long. Germline V CDR1 and CDR2: LNHDA, SQIVND (reference sequence). The CDR3 region is CASRKTGYSGANVLTF. In DNA, the CDR3 is TGTGCCAGTAGAAAAACAGGGTACTCTGGGGCCAACGTCCTGACTTTC.

The chain uses TRBV9 and TRBJ2-3; TRBD2 aligns across 8 bases. The CDR3 is 17 residues long. Losses at the gene ends were 0 bases for V and 4 bases for J; bases not matched to a gene: 10. The germline CDR1 and CDR2 sequences are SGDLS and YYNGEE. CDR3 amino acids: CASSVAAGAGVSDTQYF. In nucleotides, the CDR3 is TGTGCCAGCAGCGTAGCTGCGGGAGCGGGGGTATCAGATACGCAGTATTTT.